The TCR beta chain described here comes from a study of OX40 agonist ivuxolimab in advanced cancers. Study details: The study treated patients with ivuxolimab, an agonistic anti-OX40 (CD134) antibody. A male proportion of over 70% was recorded, with mean age around 60 years and range about 23 to 80. General observations from the study: Within 6 weeks, CD4+ and CD8+ blood T cells expanded clonally at 0.1 to 3.0 mg/kg. Antigen targets of the expanded peripheral T cells went undetermined.

Assay used: immunoSEQ multiplex PCR; TCRdb lists only in-frame clones, some missing. This sample carries more than 40,000 clones, 80% to 90% of them seen once, and the ten largest clones take about three fifths. Turning to this clone: The antigen is unknown.

This receptor was identified in an adult with an advanced solid tumor such as melanoma, head and neck, liver or kidney cancer. The sequencing here drew on CD4+ or CD8+ T cells sorted from blood, taken in a trial of the OX40 agonist ivuxolimab.

The CDR3, as DNA: TGTGCCAGCAGCGTAGGGCAGTGGAGCAGTTCTTCACCCCTCCACTTT. Translation gives CASSVGQWSSSSPLHF. The chain employs TRBV9 and TRBJ1-6, with D hard to call. With 0 bases removed from V and 9 bases from J, the gap between germline ends came to 16 bases. Germline loops: CDR1 SGDLS, CDR2 YYNGEE. This CDR3 has 16 residues.